Listed here are 7 T cell receptor beta chains from one sample, sequenced in a study of PD-L1 blockade in urothelial cancer. The repertoire was sequenced with immunoSEQ multiplex PCR; TCRdb's copy has only in-frame clones and lacks some. The table includes approximately 90,000 clones, nearly 90% detected once. The time point: pretreatment peripheral blood. The source was PBMCs, collected around atezolizumab (anti-PD-L1) treatment. These receptors were collected from a man aged 60 to 75 with urothelial cancer.

The chain combines TRBV30 with TRBJ2-3; a weak D match, TRBD2 (7 bases). This CDR3 spans 12 amino acids. The V gene's germline CDR1 is GTSNPN and CDR2 SVGIG (reference sequence). The V and J ends lost 1 base and 8 bases respectively, with 10 bases between them. In DNA form, the CDR3 reads TGTGCCTGGAGTGGGGGGGGGCGTACGCAGTATTTT. As protein: CAWSGGGRTQYF.

This clone was counted once. The chain carries TRBV7-2 and TRBJ2-7; the match to TRBD1 covers 11 bases. The germline gives CDR1 SGHTA, CDR2 FQGNSA. The length of the CDR3 is 15 residues. V gave up 3 bases and J gave up 3 bases; unmatched junction bases: 4. CDR3 in amino acids: CASSLWGTGGYEQYF. The CDR3 coding sequence is TGTGCCAGCAGCTTGTGGGGGACAGGGGGCTACGAGCAGTACTTC.

The chain recombines TRBV15 with TRBJ2-7; 15 nucleotides line up with TRBD2. V dropped 3 bases and J dropped 1; count of bases not matched to a gene: 7. Germline V CDR1 and CDR2: LNHNV, YYDKDF (reference sequence). The CDR3 spans 18 residues. CDR3 in DNA: TGTGCCACCAGCAGGCCGGGACTAGCGGGAGGAGGGTCCTACGAGCAGTACTTC. Encoded protein: CATSRPGLAGGGSYEQYF.

This clone was counted only a few times. The chain has TRBV21-1 and TRBJ2-3; the D call TRBD2 from the table was never checked on the DNA. TRBV21-1 is described as a pseudogene. The CDR3 covers 17 residues. The CDR3 DNA sequence: TGTGCCAGCAGCAAAGGTGACTTGCGGGGGGATTCAGATACGCAGTATTTT. Encoded protein: CASSKGDLRGDSDTQYF.

V gene TRBV28 combines with J gene TRBJ2-3; 7 bases are shared with TRBD2. This CDR3 region has 16 residues. Germline V gene sequence: CDR1 MDHEN, CDR2 SYDVKM. The trim removed 2 bases at V and 3 bases at J, leaving 8 bases unmatched. The CDR3 DNA reads as TGTGCCAGCAGTTTAGCAGCGGGGTCATTGACAGATACGCAGTATTTT. Protein sequence: CASSLAAGSLTDTQYF.

V and J are TRBV19 and TRBJ2-4, with D perhaps TRBD1 (6 bases). Trimming took 7 bases from V and 0 from J, leaving 31 bases between them. The germline V gene encodes CDR1 LNHDA and CDR2 SQIVND (reference sequence). The length of the CDR3 is 21 residues. DNA for the CDR3: TGTGCCAGTAACCCAGGGGTAAGTGATTTCCGCGGCCGTCTAGCCAAAAACATTCAGTACTTC. This translates into CASNPGVSDFRGRLAKNIQYF.

CDR3 bases: TGCGCCAGCAGCTTTGGTAGCGGCTCCTACGAGCAGTACTTC. Its translation: CASSFGSGSYEQYF. V gene TRBV5-1 combines with J gene TRBJ2-7; weak D call: TRBD2 (6 bases). With 2 bases removed from V and 0 bases from J, the gap between germline ends came to 9 bases. The CDR3 has 14 amino acids. Germline V gene lookup returns CDR1 SGHRS and CDR2 YFSETQ.